Listed below are T cell receptor beta chains from one sample, sequenced in a study of blood T cell repertoires in COVID-19. Produced via immunoSEQ multiplex PCR; TCRdb's table is partial and in-frame only. The table shows a few hundred thousand clones, with around 90% occurring only once. The sample was PBMCs or T cells enriched from blood (not recorded which). Every receptor here comes from a woman aged 18 to 35 with acute COVID-19. Each CDR3 is given with its conserved first and last residue. The D gene is left open where the match is weak. Clone size is not always given. Where it is, it says once, few, many or a class for expanded clones.

clone_size	d_call	j_call	v_call	cdr3_nt	cdr3_aa
NA	NA	TRBJ1-5	TRBV12-3/TRBV12-4	TGTGCCAGCAGGCGTGGGCCTCAGCCCCAGCATTTT	CASRRGPQPQHF
NA	NA	TRBJ1-1	TRBV12-3/TRBV12-4	TGTGCCAGCAGTCCCGACAGGACTGAAGCTTTCTTT	CASSPDRTEAFF
NA	TRBD2	TRBJ2-1	TRBV5-1	TGCGCCAGCAGCTCCGGGACTAGGTCCTACAATGAGCAGTTCTTC	CASSSGTRSYNEQFF
NA	NA	TRBJ1-1	TRBV30	TGTGCCTGGAGTCCGAAGGGACATACGAACACTGAAGCTTTCTTT	CAWSPKGHTNTEAFF
NA	TRBD2	TRBJ2-1	TRBV6-5	TGTGCCAGCAGTTTTCGACTAGCGGGAGATCTAAATGAGCAGTTCTTC	CASSFRLAGDLNEQFF
NA	NA	TRBJ1-4	TRBV6-5	TGTGCCAGCAGTTACTCGAGAGGGAGGGGTGAAAAACTGTTTTTT	CASSYSRGRGEKLFF
once	NA	TRBJ2-2	TRBV24-1	TGTGCCACCAGTTTTTTAGAGACCGGGGAGCTGTTTTTT	CATSFLETGELFF
NA	TRBD2	TRBJ2-1	TRBV27	TGTGCCACCCAGGGGGGGATCGCCGGGACTAGCGGACCTAAGCAGTTCTTC	CATQGGIAGTSGPKQFF
NA	NA	TRBJ1-2	TRBV28	TGTGCCAGCTCACAATACAGGGATGGCTACACCTTC	CASSQYRDGYTF
NA	TRBD2	TRBJ2-7	TRBV2	TGTGCCAGCAGTGGGACTAGCGGGAGAGTCCTGTACGAGCAGTACTTC	CASSGTSGRVLYEQYF
NA	TRBD2	TRBJ2-7	TRBV3-1/TRBV3-2	TGTGCCAGCAGCCGAGAGGGACTAGCGGGAACCCGGGGTTACGAGCAGTACTTC	CASSREGLAGTRGYEQYF
NA	TRBD2	TRBJ2-1	TRBV5-5	TGTGCCAGCAAGAGGGCGGGAGGCTTCTACAATGAGCAGTTCTTC	CASKRAGGFYNEQFF
NA	NA	TRBJ2-7	TRBV7-6	TGTGCCAGCACCTCAGGGCCATTCGCCTACGAGCAGTACTTC	CASTSGPFAYEQYF
NA	TRBD1	TRBJ1-2	TRBV28	TGTGCCAGCAGTCTTGACAGGGGAGGCTATGGCTACACCTTC	CASSLDRGGYGYTF
NA	NA	TRBJ1-2	TRBV29-1	TGCAGCGTTGAAGCATCAATCCAGGGCTACGGCTACACCTTC	CSVEASIQGYGYTF
once	TRBD2	TRBJ2-3	TRBV2	TGTGCCAGCCATGCTTTAGCGGGAACGGGAGATACGCAGTATTTT	CASHALAGTGDTQYF
NA	TRBD2	TRBJ2-7	TRBV5-1	TGCGCCAGCAGCCTGTCTAGCGGAACCTCGGGGGAGCAGTACTTC	CASSLSSGTSGEQYF
few	NA	TRBJ1-2	TRBV28	TGTGCCAGCGGTTCGGGGTCTCGGGCTAACTATGGCTACACCTTC	CASGSGSRANYGYTF
NA	NA	TRBJ1-2	TRBV29-1	TGCAGCGTTGTAGCAGGGGCAGACTATGGCTACACCTTC	CSVVAGADYGYTF
NA	TRBD1	TRBJ1-2	TRBV5-1	TGCGCCAGCAGCTTGGTTATTGACAGGGCTGGTAACTATGGCTACACCTTC	CASSLVIDRAGNYGYTF
NA	TRBD2	TRBJ2-7	TRBV5-4	TGTGCCAGCAGCTCTGGCGGGAGTGCATCCTACGAGCAGTACTTC	CASSSGGSASYEQYF
NA	NA	TRBJ1-1	TRBV28	TGTGCCAGCAGTTTGGGGGGTGGGAACACTGAAGCTTTCTTT	CASSLGGGNTEAFF
NA	TRBD2	TRBJ2-3	TRBV10-1	TGCGCCAGCAGTGAGTCGACTCGGCTAGCGGGAGGGCCTCCGAGGACAGATACGCAGTATTTT	CASSESTRLAGGPPRTDTQYF
once	TRBD1	TRBJ1-2	TRBV19	TGTGCCAGTAGTCACAGGGGGCGAGAGTATGGCTACACCTTC	CASSHRGREYGYTF
NA	TRBD2	TRBJ2-1	TRBV28	TGTGCCAGCAGTTTGTCTAGCGGGAGCTCCTACAATGAGCAGTTCTTC	CASSLSSGSSYNEQFF
NA	NA	TRBJ2-1	TRBV2	TGTGCCAGCAGTGCCGGCAATGAGCAGTTCTTC	CASSAGNEQFF
NA	NA	TRBJ1-2	TRBV14	TGTGCCAGCAGCCAATCTAGATGGGAGGGTTCTGGCTACACCTTC	CASSQSRWEGSGYTF
once	TRBD1	TRBJ1-2	TRBV5-4	TGTGCCAGCAGCTCCGAACAGGGGACGAACTATGGCTACACCTTC	CASSSEQGTNYGYTF
NA	TRBD1	TRBJ2-3	TRBV29-1	TGCAGCGTCGTCGACAGGGACACAGATACGCAGTATTTT	CSVVDRDTDTQYF
NA	NA	TRBJ2-2	TRBV27	TGTGCCAGCACTTATCGGAACACCGGGGAGCTGTTTTTT	CASTYRNTGELFF
NA	NA	TRBJ1-2	TRBV20-1	TGCAGTGCTAGTCCCCAGAGGGGCTACACCTTC	CSASPQRGYTF
few	NA	TRBJ1-2	TRBV5-4	TGTGCCAGCAGCTTGGGATCAGGGAAGGATGGCTACACCTTC	CASSLGSGKDGYTF
NA	TRBD1	TRBJ2-2	TRBV11-3	TGTGCCAGCACCCGAACCGGGACAGGGTTAACCGGGGAGCTGTTTTTT	CASTRTGTGLTGELFF
NA	NA	TRBJ1-2	TRBV6-5	TGTGCCAGCAGGTTTACAGGGAACTATGGCTACACCTTC	CASRFTGNYGYTF
NA	TRBD1	TRBJ1-6	TRBV28	TGTGCCAGCAGCAAACCGGACAGGGCTGATTCACCCCTCCACTTT	CASSKPDRADSPLHF
once	NA	TRBJ1-5	TRBV27	TGTGCCAGCAGTTTCGGCGGGGGCCTAAATCAGCCCCAGCATTTT	CASSFGGGLNQPQHF
NA	TRBD1	TRBJ1-1	TRBV19	TGTGCCAGTAGTTTCGGGACAGGGGCCTCTGAAGCTTTCTTT	CASSFGTGASEAFF
few	NA	TRBJ2-7	TRBV5-4	TGTGCCAGCAGCTTGGGCGGGACCTACGAGCAGTACTTC	CASSLGGTYEQYF
NA	NA	TRBJ1-2	TRBV14	TGTGCCAGCAGCCCAGGGAAACCTCAGGGTGAGGACTATGGCTACACCTTC	CASSPGKPQGEDYGYTF
NA	NA	TRBJ1-1	TRBV28	TGTGCCAGCAGTTTCCCCGGGGGGGGGAACACTGAAGCTTTCTTT	CASSFPGGGNTEAFF
NA	NA	TRBJ1-1	TRBV27	TGTGCCAGCATGGGTTACGGGGAGAGGGACACTGAAGCTTTCTTT	CASMGYGERDTEAFF
NA	NA	TRBJ2-1	TRBV7-9	TGTGCCAGCAGCCCAAGACAGGTGACCTCCTACAATGAGCAGTTCTTC	CASSPRQVTSYNEQFF
NA	NA	TRBJ1-2	TRBV27	TGTGCCAGCAGTCTCCAGGGATCTACCTATGGCTACACCTTC	CASSLQGSTYGYTF
NA	NA	TRBJ1-1	TRBV28	TGTGCCAGCACTAGAGGAGGCTCCACTGAAGCTTTCTTT	CASTRGGSTEAFF
few	NA	TRBJ1-5	TRBV28	TGTGCCAGCACCACACAGGCTCAGCCCCAGCATTTT	CASTTQAQPQHF
NA	NA	TRBJ1-2	TRBV20-1	TGCAGTGCTAGGGTAGGGGATGGCTACACCTTC	CSARVGDGYTF
NA	TRBD2	TRBJ2-3	TRBV27	TGTGCCAGCAGTTTATCACTAGCGGGACCCGATACGCAGTATTTT	CASSLSLAGPDTQYF
NA	NA	TRBJ2-2	TRBV7-3	TGTGCCAGCAGCAGTAGGGGCGGAACGAACACCGGGGAGCTGTTTTTT	CASSSRGGTNTGELFF